This record concerns one TCR beta chain sequence. What it binds is not known. In TCRdb, the reads were re-called with MiXCR into one record per CDR3 protein. This sample carries 300,000 to 400,000 distinct CDR3 sequences, roughly 18% of them seen once, and the ten largest clones take around 8.6%. The entry originates in a study of T cell repertoires in cytomegalovirus infection. Study in general: The public TCR beta signatures pointed to both CMV infection and matching HLA type. Study-wide points: It was HLA-C-restricted CMV-specific TCR beta clonotypes that dominated the response ex vivo. Carriers of CMV and the relevant HLA type were discriminated by public TCR beta frequency.

Per the germline V gene, CDR1 is SGDLS and CDR2 is YYNGEE. The V end was cut by 5 bases, the J end by 4 bases, with 9 bases between. The CDR3 covers 12 residues. The chain has TRBV9 and TRBJ1-2; D not resolved. The receptor's source is a human donor in good health (CMV status not recorded). Some clones in this sample may be carry-over from other donors' samples. The sample was PBMCs. CDR3 loop: CASRTYPYGYTF. CDR3 bases: TGTGCCAGCAGAACGTATCCCTATGGCTACACCTTC.